This TCR beta chain was obtained from a study of T cells in Graves' hyperthyroidism and ophthalmopathy. Study-level points and caveats: Blood held most thyroid clonotypes expanded above 0.001 frequency. Model output signaled ophthalmopathy a median roughly 6 months ahead of onset.

TCR beta CDR3 sequences were amplified from RNA transcripts. A first-round RT-PCR of the TCR CDR3 used the HTBI primer set. TCRdb fed the multiplex PCR reads into MiXCR, producing one record per CDR3 protein. The sample records around 700,000 distinct CDR3 sequences, roughly a third being singletons. Criteria for exclusion of patients were uncontrolled infection, other autoimmune disease, pregnancy or lactation. Thyroid ultrasound, orbital computed tomography, clinical symptoms, and serum thyroxine and TRAb underpinned diagnoses. This clonotype has a count of ten or more. Its antigen is still unknown. The CDR3 totals 18 residues. Unmatched junction bases numbered 16, after V lost 8 bases and J lost 2 bases. The germline CDR1 and CDR2 sequences are KGHDR and SFDVKD.

The J gene is TRBJ1-5, the V gene TRBV24-1; 8 bases line up with TRBD1. The sample taken for sequencing was blood. The TCR originated in a woman between 40 and 50 years old with Graves' hyperthyroidism. The CDR3 region has the DNA TGTGCCACCATTTGGACAGGGAACTATCGCGAGTGCAATCAGCCCCAGCATTTT. Translating gives CATIWTGNYRECNQPQHF.